This T cell receptor (beta chain) came from a study of blood T cell repertoires in COVID-19. Overall study context: COVID-19 samples, acute and convalescent, were from the United States, Italy and Spain. Sample material is recorded as cDNA or gDNA derived from T cells, B-cell-depleted T cells, or PBMCs.

Per the original methods: Reference gene primer amplification in the assay estimated nucleated cell counts. Clones were sequenced by immunoSEQ multiplex PCR, and TCRdb holds only the in-frame ones, with some missing. D and trimming were read from the DNA, whereas the V and J calls and clone size are those reported in that table. The sample holds hundreds of thousands of clones, nearly 90% seen once. Per germline, CDR1 GTSNPN and CDR2 SVGIG (reference sequence). The V gene lost 3 bases and the J gene lost 0 bases, with 10 bases spanning the gap. CDR3 length: 14 residues. The rearrangement links TRBV30 to TRBJ2-3; possible D gene TRBD1, 5 bases. Sequenced material: peripheral blood. This receptor was taken from a woman aged 18-29 years who had recovered from COVID-19. CDR3 in amino acids: CAWSQGLSTDTQYF. CDR3 DNA: TGTGCCTGGAGCCAGGGCCTCAGCACAGATACGCAGTATTTT. Variable domain in full (rest from reference TRBV30 and TRBJ2-3): SQTIHQWPATLVQPVGSPLSLECTVEGTSNPNLYWYRQAAGRGLQLLFYSVGIGQISSEVPQNLSASRPQDRQFILSSKKLLLSDSGFYLCAWSQGLSTDTQYFGPGTRLTVL.